Below are 10 T cell receptor beta chains sequenced from a single sample in a study of blood T cell repertoires in COVID-19. TCRdb's copy holds only in-frame clones and misses some; the assay was immunoSEQ multiplex PCR. The sample lists 140,000 to 150,000 clones, around 90% occurring once. The sample consisted of peripheral blood. The source is a man between 65 and 85 years old with acute or convalescent COVID-19.

This chain connects TRBV2 to TRBJ2-1; D ambiguous. V lost 5 bases to trimming and J lost 6 bases, with 5 bases between them. Germline loops: CDR1 SNHLY, CDR2 FYNNEI. This CDR3 region has 11 residues. CDR3: CASSSFNEQFF. Here the CDR3 DNA reads TGTGCCAGCAGTTCATTCAATGAGCAGTTCTTC. Supplemented by reference TRBV2 and TRBJ2-1, the full variable domain reads EPEVTQTPSHQVTQMGQEVILRCVPISNHLYFYWYRQILGQKVEFLVSFYNNEISEKSEIFDDQFSVERPDGSNFTLKIRSTKLEDSAMYFCASSSFNEQFFGPGTRLTVL.

This chain joins TRBV5-4 and TRBJ1-1; 8 bases align to TRBD1. CDR3 length: 15 amino acids. V lost 4 bases and J lost 4; bases outside the gene matches: 9. CDR1 SGHNT and CDR2 YYREEE come from the germline V gene (reference sequence). CDR3 nucleotides: TGTGCCAGCAGCCGGGCGGACAGGGTGGTCACTGAAGCTTTCTTT. This encodes CASSRADRVVTEAFF.

The chain carries TRBV10-1 and TRBJ1-6, with 11 bases identical to TRBD1. Per the germline V gene, CDR1 is WNHNN and CDR2 is SYGVQD (reference sequence). The trim removed 6 bases at V and 9 bases at J, leaving 4 bases unmatched. The length of the CDR3 is 14 residues. The CDR3 spells CASRAGTGGSPLHF. The CDR3 region has the DNA TGCGCCAGCAGGGCCGGGACAGGGGGTTCACCCCTCCACTTT.

As to this clone: The junction shows a germline mismatch at one end, possibly a read error. This chain links TRBV7-9 with TRBJ1-4, with 9 positions matching TRBD1. The germline V gene encodes CDR1 SEHNR and CDR2 FQNEAQ (reference sequence). CDR3 length: 14 residues. This chain's CDR3 is CASSLAGTGEKLFF. CDR3 in DNA: TGTGCCAGCAGTTTAGCCGGGACAGGGGAAAAACTGTTTTTT.

The chain couples TRBV7-3 to TRBJ2-7, with 11 bases identical to TRBD2. V lost 5 bases and J lost 4; bases outside the gene matches: 7. The CDR3 extends over 15 amino acids. CDR1 SGHTA and CDR2 FQGTGA come from the germline V gene. CDR3 DNA: TGTGCCAGCAGCCCAACTAGCGGGAGTAAATACGAGCAGTACTTC. Its protein product is CASSPTSGSKYEQYF.

The chain is built from TRBV5-4 and TRBJ2-7; the D is unclear. The germline V gene encodes CDR1 SGHNT and CDR2 YYREEE (reference sequence). The CDR3 length is 15 residues. Trimming stripped 3 bases from V and 1 base from J, with 14 bases between. In nucleotides, the CDR3 is TGTGCCAGCAGCTCACGGTCAGGCGCGTCCTACGAGCAGTACTTC. It specifies CASSSRSGASYEQYF.

The V call is TRBV11-2, the J call TRBJ1-1, with 11 bases lining up with TRBD1. Germline V gives CDR1 SGHAT, CDR2 FQNNGV. Trimming took 5 bases from V and 4 from J; bases not matched to a gene: 6. CDR3 size: 15 residues. CDR3 nucleotide sequence: TGTGCCAGCAGCCAGACCGGGACAGGGGGCACTGAAGCTTTCTTT. It is translated as CASSQTGTGGTEAFF.

J is TRBJ2-1 and V is TRBV5-1; D may be TRBD2 (6 bases). From germline, CDR1 is SGHRS and CDR2 YFSETQ. The CDR3 runs to 14 residues. The V gene lost 4 bases and the J gene lost 2 bases, with 10 bases spanning the gap. The CDR3 reads CASSGGTAYNEQFF. In DNA form, the CDR3 reads TGCGCCAGCAGCGGCGGGACTGCCTACAATGAGCAGTTCTTC.

This rearrangement joins TRBV3-1 (or the pseudogene TRBV3-2) to TRBJ1-2; no firm D call. CDR3 size: 14 residues. Looked up from germline, CDR1 is LGHDT and CDR2 is YNNKEL (reference sequence). Between the trimmed V and J ends, which lost 0 bases and 2 bases, there was a span of 7 bases. CDR3 amino acids: CASSQDWRNYGYTF. The CDR3 nucleotides are TGTGCCAGCAGCCAAGATTGGAGAAACTATGGCTACACCTTC.

This chain joins TRBV29-1 and TRBJ1-5; D is unresolved. Looked up from germline, CDR1 is SQVTM and CDR2 is ANQGSEA. The V gene lost 4 bases and the J gene lost 4 bases, with 11 bases spanning the gap. The CDR3 has 13 residues. The CDR3 nucleotides are TGCAGCGTTGGTCCGGGAGGAAATCAGCCCCAGCATTTT. Translated, it gives CSVGPGGNQPQHF. The entire variable domain, with the rest obtained from reference TRBV29-1 and TRBJ1-5, is as follows: SAVISQKPSRDICQRGTSLTIQCQVDSQVTMMFWYRQQPGQSLTLIATANQGSEATYESGFVIDKFPISRPNLTFSTLTVSNMSPEDSSIYLCSVGPGGNQPQHFGDGTRLSIL.